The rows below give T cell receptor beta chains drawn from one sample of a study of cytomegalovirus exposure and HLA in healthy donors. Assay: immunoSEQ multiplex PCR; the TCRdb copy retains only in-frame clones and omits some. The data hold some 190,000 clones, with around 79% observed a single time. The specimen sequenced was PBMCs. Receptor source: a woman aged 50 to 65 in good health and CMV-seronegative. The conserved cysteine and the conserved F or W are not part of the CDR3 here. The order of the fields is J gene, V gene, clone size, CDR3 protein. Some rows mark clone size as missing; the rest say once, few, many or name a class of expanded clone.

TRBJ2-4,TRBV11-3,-,ASSLTGSQNIQY
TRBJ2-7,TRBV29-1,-,SVRTHRGQEQY
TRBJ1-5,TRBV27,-,ASRNRDQPQH
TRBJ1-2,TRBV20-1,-,SAQGDYGYT
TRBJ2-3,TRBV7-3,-,ASSSQTGLTDTQY
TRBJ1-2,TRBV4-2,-,ASSQDGTGKDYGYT
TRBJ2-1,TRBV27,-,ASSSYYPGTSNNEQF
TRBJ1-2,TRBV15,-,ATSGLRVSYGYT
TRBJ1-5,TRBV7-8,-,ASSQSGQNSNQPQH
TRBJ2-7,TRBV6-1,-,ASGLFSYEQY
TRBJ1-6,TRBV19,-,ASSRRENSPLH
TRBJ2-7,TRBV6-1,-,ASSERSEGKQY
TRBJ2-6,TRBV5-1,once,ASSRDPRTGPKSGANVLT
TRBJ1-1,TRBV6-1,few,ASSPLSGQGEAF
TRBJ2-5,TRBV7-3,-,ASSSNPGLQETQY
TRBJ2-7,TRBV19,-,ASSSSLAGSSYEQY
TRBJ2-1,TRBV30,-,AWNSREGSYNEQF
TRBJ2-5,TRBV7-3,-,ASSPDGGQTQY
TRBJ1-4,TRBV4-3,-,ASSPMTQGGTSHEKLF
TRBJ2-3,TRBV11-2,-,ASSLVRGGTDTQY
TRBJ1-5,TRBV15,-,ATSRVGREYQPQH
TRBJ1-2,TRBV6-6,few,ASSPGAYGYT
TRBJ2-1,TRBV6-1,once,ASTNSGGHYNEQF
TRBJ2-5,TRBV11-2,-,ASSRDRAETQY
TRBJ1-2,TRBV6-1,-,ASTPYRQTYGYT
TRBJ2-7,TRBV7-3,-,ASSPTGTEYEQY
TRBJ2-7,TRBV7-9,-,ASSPLRVSSYEQY
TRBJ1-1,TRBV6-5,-,ASSYRLNTEAF
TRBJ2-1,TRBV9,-,ASSAGAGVGSYNEQF
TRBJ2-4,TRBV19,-,ATGGLAKNIQY
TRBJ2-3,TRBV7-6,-,ASSLGSVRTDTQY
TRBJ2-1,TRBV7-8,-,ASSLVLGGLAGNEQF
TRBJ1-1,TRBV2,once,ASIYRGLNTEAF
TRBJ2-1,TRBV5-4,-,ASSSPLSSYNEQF
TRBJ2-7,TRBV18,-,ASSRTPRDRGNEQY
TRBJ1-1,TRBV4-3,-,ASSFRGMNTEAF
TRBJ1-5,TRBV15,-,ATSLGGDQPQH
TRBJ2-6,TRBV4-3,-,ASSQDLGLGVNSGANVLT
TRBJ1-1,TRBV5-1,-,ASSGGQHTEAF
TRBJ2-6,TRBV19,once,ASSTTILPGANVLT
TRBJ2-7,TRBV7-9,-,ASSLAGHRSSYEQY
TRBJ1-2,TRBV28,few,ASSLLGGVGYT